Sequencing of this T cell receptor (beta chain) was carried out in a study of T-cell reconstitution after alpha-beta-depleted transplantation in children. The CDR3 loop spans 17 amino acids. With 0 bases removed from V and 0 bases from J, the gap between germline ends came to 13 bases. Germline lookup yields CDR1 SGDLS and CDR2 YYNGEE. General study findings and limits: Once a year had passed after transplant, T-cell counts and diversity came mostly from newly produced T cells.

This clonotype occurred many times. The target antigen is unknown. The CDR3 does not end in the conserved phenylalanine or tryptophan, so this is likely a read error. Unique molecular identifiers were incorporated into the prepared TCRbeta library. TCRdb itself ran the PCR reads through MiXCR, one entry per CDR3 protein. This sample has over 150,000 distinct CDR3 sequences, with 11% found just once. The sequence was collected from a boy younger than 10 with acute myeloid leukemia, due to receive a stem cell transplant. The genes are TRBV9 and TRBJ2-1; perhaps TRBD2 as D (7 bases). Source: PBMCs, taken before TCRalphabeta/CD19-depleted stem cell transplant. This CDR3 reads CASSVAGGGSSYNEQFS. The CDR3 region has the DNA TGTGCCAGCAGCGTAGCTGGGGGGGGCAGCTCCTACAATGAGCAGTTCTCC.